This T cell receptor beta chain was recovered during a study of shared T cell receptors in the human thymus. Germline lookup yields CDR1 LGHNA and CDR2 YSLEER. CDR3 size: 15 residues. Trimming took off 4 bases at V and 7 bases at J, with 17 bases between the two ends. TCRdb's table, derived via immunoSEQ multiplex PCR, lists solely in-frame clones and lacks some. The sample has 700,000 or so clones; approximately 85% are singletons. In addition, the sample was reused for a study of human thymus T cells. That paper notes: All donors were healthy Finnish infants who were undergoing corrective surgery to treat congenital heart defects. Resections were taken during corrective heart surgery, and the thymus tissue came from these. Reports from related research described highly overlapping thymic repertoires among unrelated individuals.

Sequenced sample: thymocytes. This chain joins TRBV4-3 and TRBJ2-1, with a tentative D call TRBD2 (5 bases). The origin of this receptor is a girl under three years old with a congenital heart defect. CDR3 DNA sequence: TGCGCCAGCAGCCCTATAAAGCGGTCGTGGAATGAGCAGTTCTTC. Amino acids: CASSPIKRSWNEQFF.